Listed below are T cell receptor beta chains from one sample, sequenced in a study of cytomegalovirus exposure and HLA in healthy donors. TCRdb's copy holds only in-frame clones and misses some; the assay was immunoSEQ multiplex PCR. The table has about 140,000 clones, more than 60% seen once. What was sequenced was PBMCs. The receptors shown here come from a male donor in good health and CMV-seronegative. The CDR3 runs from the conserved cysteine through the conserved F or W. A D gene is named only where the DNA matches it firmly. Rows give clone size only sometimes, using once, few, many, or a class for an expanded clone.

>TRBV7-2|-|TRBJ2-7|-
CASSFRVHEQYF
TGTGCCAGCAGCTTCAGGGTTCATGAGCAGTACTTC
>TRBV29-1|TRBD1|TRBJ1-4|few
CSVPGTGDTKLFF
TGCAGCGTGCCCGGGACAGGGGATACAAAACTGTTTTTT
>TRBV7-7|-|TRBJ2-3|-
CASSPAAGDTQYF
TGTGCTAGCAGCCCCGCGGCCGGAGATACGCAGTATTTT
>TRBV1|-|TRBJ2-7|-
CTSSQVGLAGGHEDYEQYF
TGCACCAGCAGCCAAGTGGGACTAGCGGGGGGACATGAGGACTACGAGCAGTACTTC
>TRBV29-1|TRBD2|TRBJ2-1|-
CSVGDGGAGEQFF
TGCAGCGTTGGGGACGGGGGGGCTGGGGAGCAGTTCTTC
>TRBV29-1|-|TRBJ1-2|once
CSVERGNYGYTF
TGCAGCGTTGAACGAGGGAACTATGGCTACACCTTC
>TRBV6-5|TRBD1|TRBJ2-4|-
CASSPAGQGTMMYF
TGTGCCAGCAGTCCGGCGGGACAGGGAACCATGATGTACTTC
>TRBV2|-|TRBJ1-5|-
CASSATWTRPHQPQHF
TGTGCCAGCAGTGCCACCTGGACACGGCCCCATCAGCCCCAGCATTTT
>TRBV21-1|-|TRBJ2-1|few
CASSKARQGNEQFF
TGTGCCAGCAGCAAAGCGCGTCAGGGCAATGAGCAGTTCTTC
>TRBV28|-|TRBJ1-5|-
CASSYDGVGQPQHF
TGTGCCAGCAGTTACGACGGGGTGGGGCAGCCCCAGCATTTT
>TRBV29-1|-|TRBJ1-2|-
CSVEDNRVQRYGYTF
TGCAGCGTTGAAGATAACAGGGTCCAGAGGTATGGCTACACCTTC
>TRBV19|TRBD1|TRBJ2-7|-
CASSIGTASYEQYF
TGTGCCAGTAGTATCGGGACAGCTTCCTACGAGCAGTACTTC
>TRBV7-9|TRBD1|TRBJ1-1|few
CASSTQGANTEAFF
TGTGCCAGCAGCACACAGGGGGCGAACACTGAAGCTTTCTTT
>TRBV7-9|-|TRBJ1-4|-
CASSLGTVNEKLFF
TGTGCCAGCAGCTTAGGGACAGTTAATGAAAAACTGTTTTTT
>TRBV10-3|-|TRBJ1-3|once
CAISESDSSGNTIYF
TGTGCCATCAGTGAGTCCGACAGCTCTGGAAACACCATATATTTT
>TRBV19|-|TRBJ2-1|few
CASSMSVTYNEQFF
TGTGCCAGTAGTATGTCCGTTACCTACAATGAGCAGTTCTTC
>TRBV18|-|TRBJ2-5|few
CASSPGRHQETQYF
TGTGCCAGCTCACCCGGCAGGCACCAAGAGACCCAGTACTTC
>TRBV18|-|TRBJ1-5|-
CASSPPGLNQPQHF
TGTGCCAGCTCACCGCCCGGACTCAATCAGCCCCAGCATTTT
>TRBV2|-|TRBJ1-1|-
CASSLRGSDYTEAFF
TGTGCCAGCAGTCTGCGGGGGTCAGACTACACTGAAGCTTTCTTT
>TRBV15|-|TRBJ2-1|few
CATSRGGMTGQYEQFF
TGTGCCACCAGCAGAGGGGGAATGACAGGCCAGTATGAGCAGTTCTTC
>TRBV28|-|TRBJ2-1|-
CASSILENEQFF
TGTGCCAGCAGTATACTAGAGAATGAGCAGTTCTTC
>TRBV5-1|TRBD1|TRBJ2-5|-
CASSLEGGGLETQYF
TGCGCCAGCAGCTTGGAAGGGGGCGGTTTAGAGACCCAGTACTTC
>TRBV5-4|-|TRBJ1-1|-
CASSLEGVGAFF
TGTGCCAGCAGCTTGGAAGGGGTTGGAGCTTTCTTT
>TRBV15|-|TRBJ2-7|-
CATSREMGDYEQYF
TGTGCCACCAGCAGAGAGATGGGCGACTACGAGCAGTACTTC
>TRBV4-1|-|TRBJ1-1|few
CASSQLPGRTEAFF
TGCGCCAGCAGCCAGCTCCCTGGTCGGACTGAAGCTTTCTTT
>TRBV9|TRBD1|TRBJ2-7|-
CASSLGDSVLGEQYF
TGTGCCAGCAGCTTAGGGGACAGCGTCCTCGGAGAGCAGTACTTC
>TRBV7-9|TRBD1|TRBJ2-1|-
CASSSGTGGIDEQFF
TGTGCCAGCAGCTCCGGGACAGGGGGAATCGATGAGCAGTTCTTC
>TRBV10-1|TRBD1|TRBJ1-1|few
CASSRTGANTEAFF
TGCGCCAGCAGTAGGACAGGGGCGAACACTGAAGCTTTCTTT
>TRBV5-5|-|TRBJ1-1|-
CASSLLFWGGDEAFF
TGTGCCAGCAGCTTGCTGTTTTGGGGGGGGGATGAAGCTTTCTTT
>TRBV7-2|TRBD2|TRBJ2-1|-
CASSAASGGQYNEQFF
TGTGCCAGCAGCGCCGCTAGCGGGGGCCAGTACAATGAGCAGTTCTTC
>TRBV28|-|TRBJ1-3|once
CASSFGASGNTIYF
TGTGCCAGCAGTTTTGGGGCCTCTGGAAACACCATATATTTT